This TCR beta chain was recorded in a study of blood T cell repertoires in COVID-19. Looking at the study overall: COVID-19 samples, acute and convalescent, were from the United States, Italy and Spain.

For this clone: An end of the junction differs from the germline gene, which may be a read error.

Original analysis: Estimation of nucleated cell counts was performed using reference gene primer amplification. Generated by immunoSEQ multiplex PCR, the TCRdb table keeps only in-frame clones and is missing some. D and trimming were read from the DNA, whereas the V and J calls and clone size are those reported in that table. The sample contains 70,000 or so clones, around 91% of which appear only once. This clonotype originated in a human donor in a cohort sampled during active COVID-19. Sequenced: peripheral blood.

CDR3 coding DNA: TGTGCCAGCGGTCACAGGGGCCATCACTTC. It specifies CASGHRGHHF. The chain combines TRBV28 with TRBJ1-2, with TRBD1 identical over 7 bases. Germline-derived CDR1 and CDR2 are MDHEN and SYDVKM. The CDR3 runs 10 residues.